Listed below are T cell receptor beta chains from one sample, sequenced in a study of cytomegalovirus exposure and HLA in healthy donors. Repertoires were generated with immunoSEQ multiplex PCR, while TCRdb's copy carries only in-frame clones and drops some. This table has 250,000 to 300,000 clones, 80% to 90% appearing once. The sequenced sample was PBMCs. These TCRs come from a woman under 30 in good health and CMV-seronegative. CDR3s leave out the opening cysteine and the closing phenylalanine or tryptophan.

v_call cdr3_aa
TRBV7-2 ASSLDHGVGTDTQY
TRBV10-2 ASRTGTPRSSYNEQF
TRBV9 ASSVGGGETQY
TRBV7-8 ASKTGGGEQY
TRBV5-1 ASSAGTSQGGELF
TRBV7-2 ASSLASGGKADTQY
TRBV27 ASSLGLGTGGQPQH
TRBV9 ASSVRGGASNTGELF
TRBV19 ASSFPRDRGYSNQPQH
TRBV23-1 ASSRDRGGNQPQH
TRBV11-3 ASSLAPSGKGKNIQY
TRBV19 ASSMDRGHNQPQH
TRBV5-1 ASSSSRTVNTEAF
TRBV19 ASRLSGGFGDTQY
TRBV9 ASSVPGTSGSPNTGELF
TRBV28 ASRANPGQGDYGYT
TRBV30 AQGAGDTDTQY
TRBV13 ASSPQGAPLTGELF
TRBV7-9 ASSLGGTPSTQY
TRBV5-1 ASSRRQGDYGYT
TRBV29-1 SALPGTANTGELF
TRBV18 ASSGPYEQY
TRBV5-6 ASSRKDRDEQY
TRBV19 ASNYPQSYTEAF
TRBV10-2 ASSESLAGGSSYEQY
TRBV28 ASSHHDRDYEQY
TRBV11-3 ASSFYRDRGNQPQH
TRBV30 AWANSGNTIY
TRBV6-5 ASSYSGVWNSPLH
TRBV27 ASSLTDSNNQPQH
TRBV11-3 ASSLEDRGTDTQY
TRBV10-3 AISESETVSNQPQH
TRBV4-3 ASSQEYGVGRNTQY
TRBV11-1 ASSSAGSNGYT
TRBV5-1 ASSASGSAPREQY
TRBV7-9 ASSGRGSGSSYEQY
TRBV21-1 ASSLQGGLDYGYT
TRBV27 ASSLSGEQPQH
TRBV27 ASSPRLAGVGTDTQY